This note documents a single T cell receptor (beta chain) sequence. No antigen is known for it. V shed 7 bases, J shed 5 bases, and the junction held 6 bases outside the gene matches. The CDR3 has 13 residues. Germline-derived CDR1 and CDR2 are SNHLY and FYNNEI. This sample stems from a study of T cell responses to AZD1222 COVID-19 vaccine. Here immunoSEQ multiplex PCR was the method, and the copy in TCRdb shows in-frame clones only, minus some. In the table there are under 50,000 clones, about 82% of which are singletons. Notes on the study in general: Baseline serostatus was positive in only six or seven AZD1222 recipients. It should be noted that donors were predominantly white British and more often female, and clonal diversity was possibly underestimated. Two doses of AZD1222 preceded a rise in Spike-specific TCR breadth and depth.

The sample here was peripheral blood, taken 28 days after the second dose of the MenACWY control vaccine. The chain links TRBV2 to TRBJ2-5, with TRBD1 matching over 8 bases. The clonotype comes from an adult who received the MenACWY meningococcal vaccine as a control. The CDR3 DNA sequence: TGTGCCAGCAAACAGGGGGTCTGGGAGACCCAGTACTTC. Translated, it gives CASKQGVWETQYF.